Reported below is one T cell receptor (beta chain). Its specificity is not known. This sample stems from a study of OX40 agonist ivuxolimab in advanced cancers. Clones were sequenced by immunoSEQ multiplex PCR, and TCRdb holds only the in-frame ones, with some missing. This sample carries around 81,000 clones, around four fifths of them seen once, and the ten largest clones take 6% to 8%. The CDR3 totals 16 residues. CDR1 and CDR2 (germline): GTSNPN, SVGIG (reference sequence). The V end was cut by 3 bases, the J end by 0 bases, with 15 bases between. Researchers took blood at baseline, on cycle 4 day 1, and on cycle 7 day 1. General study findings and limits: Low normalized clonal expansion also occurred in some nonresponding patients. The work left the antigen specificity of expanded peripheral T cells undetermined.

The TCR originated in an adult with an advanced solid tumor such as melanoma, head and neck, liver or kidney cancer. V is TRBV30 and J is TRBJ1-5, with a tentative D call TRBD1 (5 bases). Sequenced material: CD4+ or CD8+ T cells sorted from blood, taken in a trial of the OX40 agonist ivuxolimab. DNA for the CDR3: TGTGCCTGGAGCCACGGACACCTTAGTAGCAATCAGCCCCAGCATTTT. This encodes CAWSHGHLSSNQPQHF.